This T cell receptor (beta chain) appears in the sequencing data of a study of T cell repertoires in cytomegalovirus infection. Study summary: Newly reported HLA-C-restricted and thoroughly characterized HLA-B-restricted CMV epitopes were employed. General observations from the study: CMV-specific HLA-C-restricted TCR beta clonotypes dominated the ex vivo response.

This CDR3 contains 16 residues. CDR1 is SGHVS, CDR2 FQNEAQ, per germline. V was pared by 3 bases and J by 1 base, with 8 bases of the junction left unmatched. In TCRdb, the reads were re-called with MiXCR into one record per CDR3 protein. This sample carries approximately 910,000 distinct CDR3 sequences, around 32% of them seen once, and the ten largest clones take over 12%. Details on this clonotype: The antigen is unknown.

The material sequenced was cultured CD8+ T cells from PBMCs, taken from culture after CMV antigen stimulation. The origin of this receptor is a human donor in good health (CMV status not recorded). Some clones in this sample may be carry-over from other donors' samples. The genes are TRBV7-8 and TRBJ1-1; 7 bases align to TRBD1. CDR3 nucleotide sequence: TGTGCCAGCAGCTTCAGGGGGAATGGGGGGAACACTGAAGCTTTCTTT. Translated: CASSFRGNGGNTEAFF.